These T cell receptor beta chains were read from a single sample in a study of blood T cell repertoires in COVID-19. Assay: immunoSEQ multiplex PCR; the TCRdb copy retains only in-frame clones and omits some. The table lists over 150,000 clones, roughly 89% of them singletons. The sequenced material came from peripheral blood. The receptors derive from a woman aged 70-85 years with COVID-19, enrolled during active disease. The CDR3 runs from the conserved cysteine through the conserved F or W. A D gene is named only where the DNA matches it firmly. Size is omitted from some rows. Given values are once, few, many or a class for expanded clones.

size: NA; J: TRBJ2-1; V: TRBV3-1/TRBV3-2; D: TRBD2; CDR3: CASSLLAGNNEQFF; DNA: TGTGCCAGCAGCCTCTTAGCGGGGAACAATGAGCAGTTCTTC
size: NA; J: TRBJ1-6; V: TRBV5-4; D: NA; CDR3: CASTVDRYNSPLHF; DNA: TGTGCCAGCACCGTTGACAGATATAATTCACCCCTCCACTTT
size: NA; J: TRBJ1-1; V: TRBV5-1; D: TRBD1; CDR3: CASSLMEGANFGTEAFF; DNA: TGCGCCAGCAGCTTGATGGAGGGGGCGAATTTTGGCACTGAAGCTTTCTTT
size: NA; J: TRBJ1-2; V: TRBV6-5; D: TRBD1; CDR3: CASSYPGQERGGYTF; DNA: TGTGCCAGCAGTTACCCGGGACAGGAGAGGGGCGGCTACACCTTC
size: NA; J: TRBJ1-2; V: TRBV19; D: NA; CDR3: CACGGSGSSFSHPGYTF; DNA: TGTGCCTGCGGTGGAAGTGGCAGTTCCTTCAGTCATCCCGGCTACACCTTC
size: NA; J: TRBJ2-7; V: TRBV27; D: TRBD2; CDR3: CASSLQRDSSYEQYF; DNA: TGTGCCAGCAGTCTCCAGCGGGACTCCTCCTACGAGCAGTACTTC
size: NA; J: TRBJ1-4; V: TRBV3-1/TRBV3-2; D: TRBD1; CDR3: CASSQVRGANEKLFF; DNA: TGTGCCAGCAGCCAGGTCAGGGGGGCTAATGAAAAACTGTTTTTT
size: NA; J: TRBJ2-7; V: TRBV3-1/TRBV3-2; D: NA; CDR3: CASSQDLGSSSYEQYF; DNA: TGTGCCAGCAGCCAAGATCTAGGATCTAGCTCCTACGAGCAGTACTTC
size: NA; J: TRBJ2-1; V: TRBV9; D: NA; CDR3: CASSVDESEYNEQFF; DNA: TGTGCCAGCAGCGTAGATGAGAGCGAGTACAATGAGCAGTTCTTC
size: once; J: TRBJ2-3; V: TRBV28; D: TRBD1; CDR3: CASSSGQVFTDTQYF; DNA: TGTGCCAGCAGTTCCGGACAGGTTTTTACAGATACGCAGTATTTT
size: NA; J: TRBJ2-1; V: TRBV10-3; D: TRBD2; CDR3: CAISDSGRRSYNEQFF; DNA: TGTGCCATCAGTGATTCCGGGAGGAGGTCCTACAATGAGCAGTTCTTC
size: NA; J: TRBJ1-5; V: TRBV23-1; D: NA; CDR3: CASSQSGPAGLLPQHF; DNA: TGCGCCAGCAGTCAATCGGGGCCAGCGGGTTTACTTCCCCAGCATTTT
size: NA; J: TRBJ2-1; V: TRBV3-1/TRBV3-2; D: TRBD2; CDR3: CASSQVLSGGSNEQFF; DNA: TGTGCCAGCAGCCAAGTCCTTAGCGGGGGGAGCAATGAGCAGTTCTTC
size: NA; J: TRBJ1-1; V: TRBV7-9; D: NA; CDR3: CASSTGTRTTEAFF; DNA: TGTGCCAGCAGCACAGGGACAAGGACCACTGAAGCTTTCTTT
size: NA; J: TRBJ1-5; V: TRBV30; D: TRBD1; CDR3: CAWARGNGQPQHF; DNA: TGTGCCTGGGCCAGGGGGAACGGTCAGCCCCAGCATTTT
size: NA; J: TRBJ2-7; V: TRBV30; D: TRBD2; CDR3: CAWTRGGSQYEQYF; DNA: TGTGCCTGGACGAGGGGCGGGAGCCAGTACGAGCAGTACTTC
size: NA; J: TRBJ2-2; V: TRBV27; D: TRBD2; CDR3: CASRLAGGYTGELFF; DNA: TGTGCCAGCAGATTAGCGGGAGGCTACACCGGGGAGCTGTTTTTT
size: NA; J: TRBJ2-7; V: TRBV12-3/TRBV12-4; D: TRBD1; CDR3: CASGLTGAYEQYF; DNA: TGTGCCAGCGGGCTCACAGGGGCCTACGAGCAGTACTTC
size: NA; J: TRBJ2-7; V: TRBV9; D: NA; CDR3: CASSVAVPSYEQYF; DNA: TGTGCCAGCAGCGTAGCTGTCCCTTCTTACGAGCAGTACTTC
size: NA; J: TRBJ2-7; V: TRBV6-4; D: NA; CDR3: CASTEQTYEQYF; DNA: TGTGCCAGCACTGAACAGACCTACGAGCAGTACTTC
size: few; J: TRBJ2-7; V: TRBV30; D: TRBD1; CDR3: CAWSVPGTVDRGQYF; DNA: TGTGCCTGGAGTGTACCTGGGACAGTGGATAGGGGGCAGTACTTC
size: once; J: TRBJ1-1; V: TRBV29-1; D: TRBD1; CDR3: CSVVLGQGGTEAFF; DNA: TGCAGCGTTGTTCTGGGACAGGGTGGCACTGAAGCTTTCTTT
size: NA; J: TRBJ1-4; V: TRBV6-5; D: NA; CDR3: CASTTRTSEKLFF; DNA: TGTGCCAGCACCACCAGGACAAGTGAGAAACTGTTTTTT
size: NA; J: TRBJ2-3; V: TRBV5-1; D: TRBD1; CDR3: CASSFRSGTGLRDTQYF; DNA: TGCGCCAGCAGCTTTAGATCCGGGACAGGTCTTAGAGATACGCAGTATTTT
size: NA; J: TRBJ2-1; V: TRBV15; D: TRBD1; CDR3: CATSSYDRDNEQFF; DNA: TGTGCCACCAGCAGCTACGACAGGGACAATGAGCAGTTCTTC
size: NA; J: TRBJ2-1; V: TRBV3-1/TRBV3-2; D: NA; CDR3: CASSFTRGNEQFF; DNA: TGTGCCAGCAGCTTTACACGGGGGAATGAGCAGTTCTTC
size: NA; J: TRBJ1-6; V: TRBV3-1/TRBV3-2; D: NA; CDR3: CASSQEARNSPLHF; DNA: TGTGCCAGCAGCCAAGAGGCCAGAAATTCACCCCTCCACTTT
size: NA; J: TRBJ2-3; V: TRBV4-1; D: TRBD2; CDR3: CASSQDDAGRGTQYF; DNA: TGCGCCAGCAGCCAAGATGACGCGGGGAGGGGTACGCAGTATTTT
size: once; J: TRBJ2-7; V: TRBV6-1; D: NA; CDR3: CASSEAGLDWSEQYF; DNA: TGTGCCAGCAGTGAAGCGGGGCTAGACTGGAGCGAGCAGTACTTC
size: NA; J: TRBJ2-1; V: TRBV3-1/TRBV3-2; D: TRBD2; CDR3: CASSQSGSSGFF; DNA: TGTGCCAGCAGCCAGAGCGGGAGCAGCGGGTTCTTC
size: once; J: TRBJ2-7; V: TRBV27; D: NA; CDR3: CASSLSGGGPYEQYF; DNA: TGTGCCAGCAGTTTATCTGGGGGGGGCCCCTACGAGCAGTACTTC